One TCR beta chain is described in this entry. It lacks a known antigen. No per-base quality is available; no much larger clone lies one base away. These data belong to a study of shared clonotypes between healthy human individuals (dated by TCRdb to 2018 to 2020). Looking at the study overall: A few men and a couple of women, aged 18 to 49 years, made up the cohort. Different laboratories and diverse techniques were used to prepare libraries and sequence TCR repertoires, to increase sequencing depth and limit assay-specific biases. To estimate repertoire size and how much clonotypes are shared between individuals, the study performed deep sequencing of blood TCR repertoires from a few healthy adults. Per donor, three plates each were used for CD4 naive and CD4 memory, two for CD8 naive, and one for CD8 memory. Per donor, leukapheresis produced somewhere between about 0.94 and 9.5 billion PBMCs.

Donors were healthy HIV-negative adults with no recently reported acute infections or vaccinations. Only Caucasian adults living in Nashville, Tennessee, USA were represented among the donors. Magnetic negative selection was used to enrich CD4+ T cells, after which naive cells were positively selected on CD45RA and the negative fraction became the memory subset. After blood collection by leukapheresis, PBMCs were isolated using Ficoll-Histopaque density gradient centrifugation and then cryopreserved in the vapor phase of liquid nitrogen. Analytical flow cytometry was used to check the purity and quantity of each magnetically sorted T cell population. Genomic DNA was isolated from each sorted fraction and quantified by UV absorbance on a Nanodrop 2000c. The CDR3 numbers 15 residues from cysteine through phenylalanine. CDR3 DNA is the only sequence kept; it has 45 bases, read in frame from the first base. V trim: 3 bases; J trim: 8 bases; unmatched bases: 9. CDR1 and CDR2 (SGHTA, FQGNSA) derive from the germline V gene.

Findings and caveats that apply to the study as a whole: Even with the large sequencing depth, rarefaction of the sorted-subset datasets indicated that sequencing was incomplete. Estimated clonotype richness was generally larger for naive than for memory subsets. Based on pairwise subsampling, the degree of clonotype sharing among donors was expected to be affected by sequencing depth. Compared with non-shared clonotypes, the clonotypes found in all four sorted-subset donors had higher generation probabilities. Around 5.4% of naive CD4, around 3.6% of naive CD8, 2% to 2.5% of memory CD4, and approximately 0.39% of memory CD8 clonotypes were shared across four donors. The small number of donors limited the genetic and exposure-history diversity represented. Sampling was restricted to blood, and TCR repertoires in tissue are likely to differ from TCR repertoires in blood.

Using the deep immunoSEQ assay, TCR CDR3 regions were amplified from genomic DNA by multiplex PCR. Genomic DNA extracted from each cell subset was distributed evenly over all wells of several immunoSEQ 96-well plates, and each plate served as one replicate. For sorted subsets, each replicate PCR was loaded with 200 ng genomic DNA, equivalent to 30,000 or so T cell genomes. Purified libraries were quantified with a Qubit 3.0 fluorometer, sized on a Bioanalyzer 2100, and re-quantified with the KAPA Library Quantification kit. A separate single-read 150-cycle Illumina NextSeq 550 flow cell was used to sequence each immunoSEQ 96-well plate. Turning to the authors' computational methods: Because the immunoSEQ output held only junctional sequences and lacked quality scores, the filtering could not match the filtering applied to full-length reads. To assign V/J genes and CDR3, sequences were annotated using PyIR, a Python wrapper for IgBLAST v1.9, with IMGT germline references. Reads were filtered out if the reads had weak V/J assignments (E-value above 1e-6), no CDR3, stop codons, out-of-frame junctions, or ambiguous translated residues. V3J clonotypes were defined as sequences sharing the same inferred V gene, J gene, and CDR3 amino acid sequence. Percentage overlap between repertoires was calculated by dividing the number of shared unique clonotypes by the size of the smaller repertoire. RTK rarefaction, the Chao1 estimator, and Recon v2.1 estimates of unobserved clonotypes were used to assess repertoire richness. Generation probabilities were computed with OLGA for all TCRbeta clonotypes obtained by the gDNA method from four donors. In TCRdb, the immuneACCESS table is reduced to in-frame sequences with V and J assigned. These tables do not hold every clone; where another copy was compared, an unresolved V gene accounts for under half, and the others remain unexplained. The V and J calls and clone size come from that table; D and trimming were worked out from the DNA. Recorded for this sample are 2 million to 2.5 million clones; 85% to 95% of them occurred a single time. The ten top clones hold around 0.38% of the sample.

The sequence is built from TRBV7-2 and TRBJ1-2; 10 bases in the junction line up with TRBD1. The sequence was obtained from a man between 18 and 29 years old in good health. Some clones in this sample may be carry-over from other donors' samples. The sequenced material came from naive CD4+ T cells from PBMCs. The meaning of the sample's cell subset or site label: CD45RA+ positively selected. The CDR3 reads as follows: CASSFLSDRGGGYTF. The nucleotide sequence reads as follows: TGTGCCAGCAGCTTTCTGTCGGACAGGGGGGGAGGCTACACCTTC.